These 20 T cell receptor beta chains originate from one sample sequenced in a study of blood T cell repertoires in COVID-19. Clones were sequenced by immunoSEQ multiplex PCR, and TCRdb holds only the in-frame ones, with some missing. The sample holds 50,000 to 80,000 clones; approximately 90% are singletons and the top ten take about 9.4%. Material: PBMCs or T cells enriched from blood (not recorded which). These TCRs come from a woman between 35 and 50 years old who had recovered from COVID-19.

The genes are TRBV14 and TRBJ1-5; the D gene is possibly TRBD1 (5 bases). The ends were cut back, 8 bases at V and 5 bases at J, with 19 bases in the middle. The CDR3 has 15 amino acids. Germline-derived CDR1 and CDR2 are SGHDN and FVKESK. The CDR3 loop reads CASRWGRGGDQPQHF. CDR3 bases: TGTGCCAGCCGTTGGGGAAGGGGAGGGGATCAGCCCCAGCATTTT.

The table lists this clone with a few counts. The chain joins TRBV2 to TRBJ2-3; 9 positions match TRBD1. The V and J ends lost 7 bases and 5 bases, in that order; junction bases with no gene match: 10. Germline CDR1 SNHLY, CDR2 FYNNEI. The CDR3 loop spans 15 amino acids. This CDR3 is CASKAEGQGGDTQYF. As DNA, the CDR3 is TGTGCCAGCAAGGCTGAGGGACAGGGAGGAGATACGCAGTATTTT.

There are a few counts of this clone. The chain carries TRBV5-8 and TRBJ2-3; D perhaps matches TRBD2 (6 bases). Trimming removed 4 bases from V and 7 bases from J, with 13 bases in between. Germline lookup yields CDR1 SGHTS and CDR2 YDEGEE. CDR3 length: 13 residues. In DNA, the CDR3 is TGTGCCAGCAGCGCCTGGGACTCCAATACGCAGTATTTT. Residues: CASSAWDSNTQYF.

The chain recombines TRBV19 with TRBJ2-7, with unresolved D. The V end lost 3 bases, the J end lost 8 bases, and 14 bases lay between the germline ends. The CDR3 runs 13 residues. CDR1 and CDR2 (germline): LNHDA, SQIVND (reference sequence). Here the CDR3 reads CASSIVTTGQQYF. The CDR3 DNA sequence: TGTGCCAGTAGTATCGTAACAACGGGTCAGCAGTACTTC.

The chain uses TRBV3-1 (or the pseudogene TRBV3-2) and TRBJ1-4; TRBD1 is a possible D gene (6 bases). Germline CDR1 and CDR2: LGHDT and YNNKEL (reference sequence). The CDR3 consists of 18 residues. The germline V and J ends were trimmed by 0 bases and 8 bases, with 22 bases remaining between them. CDR3: CASSQDRWDTPAEEKLFF. CDR3 in DNA: TGTGCCAGCAGCCAAGATCGGTGGGACACCCCTGCCGAGGAAAAACTGTTTTTT.

V gene TRBV27 combines with J gene TRBJ2-1; tentatively, D is TRBD1 (6 bases). The CDR3 covers 14 residues. Germline V lookup: CDR1 MNHEY, CDR2 SMNVEV (reference sequence). V lost 0 bases, J lost 4 bases, and 7 bases lay in between. The CDR3 region is CASSLSGTYNEQFF. The CDR3 region has the DNA TGTGCCAGCAGTTTATCCGGGACATACAATGAGCAGTTCTTC.

The V gene is TRBV19, the J gene TRBJ2-7; D is perhaps TRBD1 (5 bases). Per germline, CDR1 LNHDA and CDR2 SQIVND (reference sequence). The CDR3 has 11 residues. V shed 8 bases and J shed 1 base, with 6 bases lying between them. The CDR3 sequence: CASQGSYEQYF. Written as DNA, the CDR3 is TGTGCCAGTCAGGGATCCTACGAGCAGTACTTC.

The chain combines TRBV6-5 with TRBJ1-6; possibly TRBD1 for D (5 bases). There are 16 residues in the CDR3. Germline lookup yields CDR1 MNHEY and CDR2 SVGAGI. V shed 0 bases and J shed 8 bases, with 14 bases lying between them. CDR3 nucleotide sequence: TGTGCCAGCAGTTACTCGGGGGTATCGGGGGATTCACCCCTCCACTTT. Translated: CASSYSGVSGDSPLHF.

V usage is TRBV7-3 and J usage is TRBJ2-3; 7 bases are a match to TRBD1. The germline gives CDR1 SGHTA, CDR2 FQGTGA. The V segment lost 5 bases and the J segment 1 base; nucleotides outside the gene matches: 9. The CDR3 sequence is 16 residues long. The CDR3 coding sequence is TGTGCCAGCAGCCCTCACAGGGGAGTAGGCACAGATACGCAGTATTTT. Encoded protein: CASSPHRGVGTDTQYF.

The J gene is TRBJ1-2, the V gene TRBV19; TRBD1 matches at 8 bases. The length of the CDR3 is 13 residues. From germline, CDR1 is LNHDA and CDR2 SQIVND (reference sequence). The V gene end was trimmed by 2 bases and the J gene end by 8 bases; junction bases not matched to a gene: 4. The CDR3 here is CASSITGGWGYTF. In DNA form, the CDR3 reads TGTGCCAGTAGTATAACAGGGGGTTGGGGCTACACCTTC.

The rearrangement uses TRBV6-5 and TRBJ2-5; D may be TRBD1 (6 bases). This CDR3 spans 15 amino acids. Germline loops: CDR1 MNHEY, CDR2 SVGAGI. V shed 1 base and J shed 2 bases, with 11 bases lying between them. The CDR3 DNA sequence: TGTGCCAGCAGTTACTGGGGGCGAGGACAAGAGACCCAGTACTTC. This sequence encodes CASSYWGRGQETQYF.

This clone showed up just a few times. This sequence joins TRBV6-6 and TRBJ1-2; 8 positions match TRBD1. V shed 5 bases and J 0 bases; nucleotides not matched to a gene: 11. This CDR3 comprises 17 residues. Per germline, CDR1 MNHNY and CDR2 SVGAGI (reference sequence). The CDR3 spells CASSQTGTGTANYGYTF. The DNA for the CDR3 is TGTGCCAGCAGTCAAACAGGGACAGGAACAGCTAACTATGGCTACACCTTC.

This clone counts as medium-sized. V is TRBV15 and J is TRBJ2-7; 10 bases line up with TRBD1. Germline CDR1 reads LNHNV; CDR2 reads YYDKDF (reference sequence). After removal of 0 bases from V and 3 bases from J, the junction contained 2 bases not matched to a gene. The CDR3 length is 15 residues. The CDR3 nucleotides read TGTGCCACCAGCAGAGATAGGACAGGGGGCTACGAGCAGTACTTC. Its translation: CATSRDRTGGYEQYF.

The chain carries TRBV14 and TRBJ1-1; TRBD1 matches 8 bases. Germline V gene sequence: CDR1 SGHDN, CDR2 FVKESK. This CDR3 has 15 residues. V was clipped by 4 bases and J by 2 bases; unmatched bases: 6. CDR3 protein: CASSPWTGYNTEAFF. Here the CDR3 DNA reads TGTGCCAGCAGCCCATGGACAGGGTATAACACTGAAGCTTTCTTT.

CDR3 amino acids: CASSLDGGGVKTQYF. The CDR3 DNA follows: TGTGCCAGCAGCTTAGATGGCGGGGGGGTGAAGACCCAGTACTTC. V gene TRBV7-9 combines with J gene TRBJ2-5; TRBD2 aligns across 9 bases. Germline lookup yields CDR1 SEHNR and CDR2 FQNEAQ (reference sequence). After removal of 1 base from V and 6 bases from J, the junction contained 6 bases not matched to a gene. CDR3 size: 15 residues.

The V gene is TRBV29-1, the J gene TRBJ1-2; unclear D gene. Germline assignment: CDR1 SQVTM and CDR2 ANQGSEA. The V gene lost 4 bases and the J gene lost 2 bases, with 8 bases spanning the gap. This CDR3 is 12 amino acids long. CDR3 residues: CSVVVQNYGYTF. In nucleotides, the CDR3 is TGCAGCGTTGTCGTTCAGAACTATGGCTACACCTTC.

CDR3 nucleotides: TGTGCCAGCAGCTCGGGGGAGGGCTCGACTAATGAAAAACTGTTTTTT. Amino acids: CASSSGEGSTNEKLFF. The rearrangement joins TRBV7-9 to TRBJ1-4, with D perhaps TRBD1 (5 bases). The CDR3 totals 16 residues. V gave up 4 bases and J gave up 2 bases, with 14 bases separating them. From germline, CDR1 is SEHNR and CDR2 FQNEAQ (reference sequence).

V usage is TRBV6-7 and J usage is TRBJ1-1; D possibly corresponds to TRBD1 (6 bases). TRBV6-7 is an ORF; its function is uncertain. The CDR3 loop spans 14 amino acids. Trimming took 0 bases from V and 4 from J, leaving 9 bases between them. This CDR3 reads CASSYSTGFTEAFF. Here the CDR3 DNA reads TGTGCCAGCAGTTACTCGACAGGCTTCACTGAAGCTTTCTTT.

V gene TRBV5-1 combines with J gene TRBJ1-1, with 10 bases fitting TRBD1. V dropped 0 bases and J dropped 4; count of bases not matched to a gene: 6. Germline values: CDR1 SGHRS, CDR2 YFSETQ. The CDR3 consists of 16 residues. CDR3 residues: CASSLAGQGVSTEAFF. The CDR3 nucleotides are TGCGCCAGCAGCTTGGCCGGACAGGGGGTGAGCACTGAAGCTTTCTTT.

J is TRBJ2-3 and V is TRBV13, with 10 bases aligning to TRBD1. V lost 6 bases to trimming and J lost 2 bases; unmatched junction nucleotides: 2. Germline CDR1 and CDR2: PRHDT and FYEKMQ (reference sequence). This CDR3 spans 14 amino acids. The CDR3 spells CASRGQGFTDTQYF. CDR3 sequence (DNA): TGTGCCAGCAGGGGACAGGGGTTCACAGATACGCAGTATTTT.